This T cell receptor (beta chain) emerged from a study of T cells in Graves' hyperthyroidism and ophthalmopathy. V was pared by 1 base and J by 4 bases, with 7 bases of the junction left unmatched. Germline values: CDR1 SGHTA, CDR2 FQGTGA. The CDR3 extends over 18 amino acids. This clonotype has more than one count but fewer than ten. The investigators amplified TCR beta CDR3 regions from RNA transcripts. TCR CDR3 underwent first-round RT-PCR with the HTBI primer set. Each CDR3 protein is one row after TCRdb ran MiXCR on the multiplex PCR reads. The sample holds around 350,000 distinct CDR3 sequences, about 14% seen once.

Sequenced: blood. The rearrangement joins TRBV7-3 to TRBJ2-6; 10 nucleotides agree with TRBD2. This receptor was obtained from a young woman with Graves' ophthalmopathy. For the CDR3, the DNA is TGTGCCAGCAGCTTAAGCCCTAGCGGGGGATGGGGGGCCAACGTCCTGACTTTC. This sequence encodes CASSLSPSGGWGANVLTF.